The sample holds many counts of the clone carrying this T cell receptor beta chain. The antigen remains undetermined. This entry comes from a study of blood T cells in healthy people across ages. At the level of the study: About one barcoded beta molecule per two T cells came from capture by template switching. Study-wide results and caveats: Underestimates were what the diversity estimates from one million T cells were considered to be.

Using a J-beta primer mix together with a sample-barcoded 5' primer, a second PCR was run for about 6 to 12 cycles. TCRdb reanalysed the 5' RACE reads using MiXCR and keeps one entry per CDR3 protein. The data contain approximately 770,000 distinct CDR3 sequences, 58% of them singletons. The J segment lost 0 bases and the V segment lost 4 bases, leaving 9 bases of the junction unmatched. Germline V gene sequence: CDR1 SQVTM, CDR2 ANQGSEA. There are 15 residues in the CDR3. The chain joins TRBV29-1 to TRBJ2-7; 7 bases line up with TRBD1. The TCR was taken from a man in his thirties or forties in good health. Specimen: blood. DNA of the CDR3: TGCAGCGTTGCGAGGCAGGGGGATCGCTCCTACGAGCAGTACTTC. As protein: CSVARQGDRSYEQYF.